These T cell receptor beta chains were read from a single sample in a study of beta chain features in type 1 diabetes. TCRdb keeps only in-frame clones here, not all; method: immunoSEQ multiplex PCR. Found here are hundreds of thousands of clones, 15% to 19% of them singletons; the top ten hold around 0.1%. Sequenced sample: naive CD4+ T cells from blood. These receptors originate from a man aged 18 to 29 in good health. The CDR3 runs from the conserved cysteine through the conserved F or W. A D gene is named only where the DNA matches it firmly. Only part of the rows carry a size: once, few, many, or a class if the clone is expanded.

V gene,clone size,J gene,D gene,CDR3 protein,CDR3 DNA
TRBV19,-,TRBJ1-5,-,CASSLALWTANQPQHF,TGTGCCAGTAGTCTAGCTTTGTGGACAGCGAATCAGCCCCAGCATTTT
TRBV7-2,-,TRBJ2-7,TRBD2,CASSSRAGGLYEQYF,TGTGCCAGCAGCTCCCGAGCGGGAGGGTTGTACGAGCAGTACTTC
TRBV4-2,-,TRBJ2-3,-,CASSQAHESLGTDTQYF,TGTGCCAGCAGCCAAGCCCATGAAAGTCTAGGCACAGATACGCAGTATTTT
TRBV5-1,few,TRBJ1-2,-,CASSLDGGFLYGYTF,TGCGCCAGCAGCTTGGACGGCGGCTTCCTCTATGGCTACACCTTC
TRBV29-1,-,TRBJ1-1,-,CSVSRALRTEAFF,TGCAGCGTTTCCAGGGCCCTGAGGACTGAAGCTTTCTTT
TRBV15,-,TRBJ2-2,-,CATSREGRVGELFF,TGTGCCACCAGCAGAGAGGGCAGGGTCGGGGAGCTGTTTTTT
TRBV11-2,once,TRBJ2-5,-,CASSPRLVPRGETQYF,TGTGCCAGCAGCCCTCGACTCGTTCCCCGGGGAGAGACCCAGTACTTC
TRBV7-2,few,TRBJ2-5,-,CASSLARETQYF,TGTGCCAGCAGCTTAGCGCGAGAGACCCAGTACTTC
TRBV27,-,TRBJ2-5,TRBD1,CASRPTLRDRVQETQYF,TGTGCCAGCAGACCGACCCTCCGGGACAGGGTGCAAGAGACCCAGTACTTC
TRBV9,-,TRBJ1-1,-,CASSVDPGLEREAFF,TGTGCCAGCAGCGTAGACCCAGGGCTGGAGAGGGAAGCTTTCTTT
TRBV5-1,-,TRBJ2-1,-,CASSRQGETAYNEQFF,TGCGCCAGCAGCCGTCAAGGGGAGACGGCCTACAATGAGCAGTTCTTC
TRBV4-3,few,TRBJ1-2,TRBD1,CASSQIATGGVYGYTF,TGCGCCAGCAGCCAAATTGCGACAGGGGGCGTCTATGGCTACACCTTC
TRBV7-3,few,TRBJ2-4,-,CASSKSEGATAKNIQYF,TGTGCCAGCAGCAAGTCGGAGGGGGCTACCGCCAAAAACATTCAGTACTTC
TRBV9,few,TRBJ2-2,TRBD2,CASSVVGRGWAGELFF,TGTGCCAGCAGCGTAGTCGGGAGGGGATGGGCCGGGGAGCTGTTTTTT
TRBV7-8,-,TRBJ2-3,TRBD1,CASRERQGTDTQYF,TGTGCCAGCAGGGAACGACAGGGGACAGATACGCAGTATTTT
TRBV7-9,-,TRBJ1-5,TRBD1,CASSKDRGPVQPQHF,TGTGCCAGCAGCAAAGACAGGGGGCCTGTTCAGCCCCAGCATTTT
TRBV20-1,-,TRBJ2-7,-,CSARSGVEQYF,TGCAGTGCTAGATCAGGGGTCGAGCAGTACTTC
TRBV11-2,few,TRBJ2-3,TRBD2,CASSRQGLAGGLRTDTQYF,TGTGCCAGCAGCCGACAAGGACTAGCGGGGGGCCTCCGCACAGATACGCAGTATTTT
TRBV6-5,-,TRBJ2-7,TRBD2,CASSYSRTSGGHEQYF,TGTGCCAGCAGTTACTCCCGGACTAGCGGGGGCCACGAGCAGTACTTC
TRBV21-1,-,TRBJ2-7,-,CASSNEPKDRTASREQYF,TGTGCCAGCAGCAATGAACCGAAGGACAGGACAGCGTCGCGCGAGCAGTACTTC
TRBV28,-,TRBJ1-4,-,CASSPVDLYEKLFF,TGTGCCAGCAGTCCCGTCGACTTATATGAAAAACTGTTTTTT
TRBV14,-,TRBJ2-5,-,CASSQGTFPQETQYF,TGTGCCAGCAGCCAAGGGACCTTCCCCCAAGAGACCCAGTACTTC
TRBV29-1,few,TRBJ1-3,TRBD1,CSVDPTGTGNTIYF,TGCAGCGTGGACCCGACAGGGACTGGAAACACCATATATTTT
TRBV11-2,-,TRBJ2-1,-,CASSFSIAVRGYNEQFF,TGTGCCAGCAGCTTCAGCATAGCGGTGAGAGGCTACAATGAGCAGTTCTTC
TRBV7-8,-,TRBJ1-2,TRBD1,CASSSRYQPGQRKANYGYTF,TGTGCCAGCAGCTCCCGATACCAACCGGGACAGCGTAAAGCTAACTATGGCTACACCTTC
TRBV5-1,-,TRBJ2-1,-,CASFKRSSYNEQFF,TGCGCCAGCTTCAAAAGGAGCTCCTACAATGAGCAGTTCTTC
TRBV9,-,TRBJ2-3,-,CASSARTDTQYF,TGTGCCAGCAGCGCCCGCACAGATACGCAGTATTTT
TRBV27,-,TRBJ2-2,TRBD1,CASSNMGQGFWELFF,TGTGCCAGCAGTAACATGGGACAGGGATTCTGGGAGCTGTTTTTT
TRBV5-4,-,TRBJ2-6,TRBD2,CASSLEGGSSGANVLTF,TGTGCCAGCAGCTTGGAGGGAGGGTCCTCTGGGGCCAACGTCCTGACTTTC
TRBV30,-,TRBJ2-4,-,CAWSGGGDKNIQYF,TGTGCCTGGAGTGGAGGGGGAGACAAAAACATTCAGTACTTC
TRBV30,-,TRBJ1-5,-,CAWSVPQSQRPQHF,TGTGCCTGGAGTGTCCCGCAGAGCCAGAGGCCCCAGCATTTT
TRBV25-1,-,TRBJ2-1,-,CASSPGVAELYNEQFF,TGTGCCAGCAGCCCCGGAGTAGCGGAACTTTACAATGAGCAGTTCTTC
TRBV28,-,TRBJ1-2,-,CASSLRAQANYGYTF,TGTGCCAGCAGTTTAAGGGCCCAGGCGAACTATGGCTACACCTTC
TRBV4-3,-,TRBJ1-5,-,CASSQDLRAEEEQPQHF,TGCGCCAGCAGCCAAGATCTCCGGGCCGAGGAAGAACAGCCCCAGCATTTT
TRBV18,few,TRBJ2-1,TRBD1,CASSRDRVDEQFF,TGTGCCAGCTCACGGGACAGGGTTGATGAGCAGTTCTTC